Presented here are 20 T cell receptor beta chains from one specimen sequenced in a study of siplizumab effects on memory and regulatory T cells. The assay was immunoSEQ multiplex PCR, and TCRdb's table has in-frame clones only and misses some. In the table there are more than 85,000 clones, over 85% of which are singletons. Input material: CD4+ T cells sorted from blood. The receptor set was obtained from a human donor in good health.

The chain combines TRBV10-1 with TRBJ2-2, with D uncertain. V lost 5 bases and J lost 0, with 1 base in between. The CDR3 length is 12 residues. Germline V CDR1 and CDR2: WNHNN, SYGVQD (reference sequence). CDR3 in amino acids: CASSPNTGELFF. The DNA of the CDR3 is TGCGCCAGCAGTCCGAACACCGGGGAGCTGTTTTTT.

The chain recombines TRBV6-1 with TRBJ2-7; 10 bases align to TRBD1. The CDR3 is made up of 16 amino acids. Germline V CDR1 and CDR2: MNHNS, SASEGT. After removal of 2 bases from V and 1 base from J, the junction contained 5 bases not matched to a gene. CDR3 DNA: TGTGCCAGCAGTGAAATCCGGGACAGGGGATCCTACGAGCAGTACTTC. The encoded protein is CASSEIRDRGSYEQYF.

This clone was detected only once. V is TRBV4-2 and J is TRBJ1-5, with TRBD1 as a possible D gene (6 bases). The V gene lost 0 bases and the J gene lost 7 bases, with 22 bases spanning the gap. Germline V CDR1 and CDR2: LGHNA, YNFKEQ. This CDR3 region has 18 residues. CDR3 residues: CASSQDNQFRGANQPQHF. CDR3 nucleotides: TGTGCCAGCAGCCAAGATAACCAGTTTCGGGGGGCAAACCAGCCCCAGCATTTT.

The V call is TRBV19, the J call TRBJ1-5; 7 nucleotides align to TRBD1. Germline V gives CDR1 LNHDA, CDR2 SQIVND (reference sequence). The trim removed 0 bases at V and 9 bases at J, leaving 17 bases unmatched. CDR3 length: 18 amino acids. CDR3 sequence reads: CASSIDRIGLTGTLPQHF. The DNA for the CDR3 is TGTGCCAGTAGTATAGATCGTATAGGTTTGACAGGGACTCTGCCCCAGCATTTT.

The chain has TRBV19 and TRBJ1-2; TRBD1 matches at 8 bases. CDR3 length: 12 amino acids. The V and J ends lost 7 bases and 7 bases, in that order; junction bases with no gene match: 5. Germline lookup yields CDR1 LNHDA and CDR2 SQIVND (reference sequence). The CDR3 loop is CASNYRGAGYTF. The DNA of the CDR3 is TGTGCCAGTAACTACAGGGGGGCTGGCTACACCTTC.

The chain joins TRBV6-5 to TRBJ2-1, with 9 nucleotides matching TRBD2. V lost 2 bases and J lost 7; bases outside the gene matches: 9. Germline V CDR1 and CDR2: MNHEY, SVGAGI. The length of the CDR3 is 16 residues. The CDR3 DNA reads TGTGCCAGCAGTTACCCCAGAGGCGGGGGGGCTAATGAGCAGTTCTTC. Translating gives CASSYPRGGGANEQFF.

This clone came up a few times. This chain links TRBV19 with TRBJ1-1; TRBD1 aligns across 7 bases. CDR1 is LNHDA, CDR2 SQIVND, per germline (reference sequence). This CDR3 is 14 amino acids long. The ends lost 5 bases at V and 1 base at J; junction bases unmatched: 4. The CDR3 DNA sequence: TGTGCCAGTAGTCGCGGACAGGAGAACACTGAAGCTTTCTTT. This sequence encodes CASSRGQENTEAFF. Full variable domain (rest looked up from reference TRBV19 and TRBJ1-1): DGGITQSPKYLFRKEGQNVTLSCEQNLNHDAMYWYRQDPGQGLRLIYYSQIVNDFQKGDIAEGYSVSREKKESFPLTVTSAQKNPTAFYLCASSRGQENTEAFFGQGTRLTVV.

CDR3 sequence reads: CAGGGHSSGNTIYF. DNA for the CDR3: TGTGCCGGCGGTGGTCACAGCTCTGGAAACACCATATATTTT. V usage is TRBV6-6 and J usage is TRBJ1-3; D is unresolved. The CDR3 runs to 14 residues. The germline V and J ends were trimmed by 11 bases and 0 bases, with 14 bases remaining between them. The germline V gene encodes CDR1 MNHNY and CDR2 SVGAGI (reference sequence).

The chain couples TRBV1 to TRBJ2-5. TRBV1 is a documented pseudogene. This CDR3 contains 17 residues. CDR3 region: CTSSQDPRHLYQETQYF. The CDR3 DNA sequence: TGCACCAGCAGCCAGGACCCCCGGCACTTGTACCAAGAGACCCAGTACTTC.

The chain has TRBV20-1 and TRBJ1-1, with a possible D match to TRBD1 (6 bases). Trimming removed 3 bases from V and 8 bases from J, with 10 bases in between. Germline CDR1 is DFQATT and CDR2 is SNEGSKA (reference sequence). CDR3 size: 11 residues. The CDR3 reads CSASYREEAFF. CDR3 DNA sequence: TGCAGTGCTAGCTACAGGGAGGAAGCTTTCTTT.

The rearrangement joins TRBV2 to TRBJ1-5, with no clear D. V was trimmed by 0 bases and J by 0 bases, leaving 12 bases between them. The CDR3 has 17 residues. Looked up from germline, CDR1 is SNHLY and CDR2 is FYNNEI. CDR3 sequence reads: CASSEARAAYSNQPQHF. CDR3 DNA sequence: TGTGCCAGCAGTGAAGCACGGGCGGCATATAGCAATCAGCCCCAGCATTTT.

This chain links TRBV9 with TRBJ2-6; TRBD1 or TRBD2 may be the D gene (6 bases each). The V and J ends lost 5 bases and 2 bases respectively, with 14 bases between them. The CDR3 sequence is 16 residues long. Germline V CDR1 and CDR2: SGDLS, YYNGEE. This CDR3 is CASRSQGGTGANVLTF. The CDR3 coding sequence is TGTGCCAGCAGGTCCCAAGGGGGGACTGGGGCCAACGTCCTGACTTTC.

The CDR3 nucleotides read TGTGCCAGCAGCCCTAGGCGGGGATCTACCCTTCCCGGGGAGCTGTTTTTT. It is translated as CASSPRRGSTLPGELFF. The V and J genes are TRBV11-2 and TRBJ2-2, with D perhaps TRBD2 (6 bases). Trimming shortened V by 5 bases and J by 6 bases, and 22 bases separated the two germline ends. CDR1 is SGHAT, CDR2 FQNNGV, per germline. The CDR3 consists of 17 residues.

This clone was observed a handful of times. V and J are TRBV6-5 and TRBJ1-6, with a tentative D call TRBD1 (5 bases). The CDR3 length is 14 residues. V lost 5 bases to trimming and J lost 7 bases, with 12 bases between them. Germline lookup yields CDR1 MNHEY and CDR2 SVGAGI. The CDR3 is CASSRRQMNSPLHF. CDR3 DNA sequence: TGTGCCAGCAGTAGGAGACAGATGAATTCACCCCTCCACTTT.

V is TRBV6-6 and J is TRBJ2-1; maybe TRBD1 (6 bases). Trimming pared 4 bases from V and 3 bases from J, leaving 10 bases between. The CDR3 is 14 amino acids. Per the germline V gene, CDR1 is MNHNY and CDR2 is SVGAGI (reference sequence). This CDR3 is CASSFRQDYNEQFF. CDR3 in DNA: TGTGCCAGCAGTTTCAGACAGGACTACAATGAGCAGTTCTTC.

The CDR3 bases are TGTGCCAGCAGCTTATATAAGCCACTTTGGCAGGGTCTCTACAATGAGCAGTTCTTC. Amino acids: CASSLYKPLWQGLYNEQFF. The rearrangement links TRBV13 to TRBJ2-1; TRBD1 might be the D (5 bases). Germline assignment: CDR1 PRHDT and CDR2 FYEKMQ (reference sequence). The CDR3 sequence is 19 residues long. Trimming removed 2 bases at V and 3 bases at J, with 23 bases between.

The CDR3 nucleotides are TGTGCCAGCAGTGCCACCATGAACACTGAAGCTTTCTTT. It codes for CASSATMNTEAFF. This chain joins TRBV2 and TRBJ1-1, with no clear D. This CDR3 is 13 amino acids long. With 4 bases removed from V and 0 bases from J, the gap between germline ends came to 6 bases. Germline V CDR1 and CDR2: SNHLY, FYNNEI.

The chain has TRBV10-2 and TRBJ2-2; TRBD2 aligns across 8 bases. The CDR3 contains 15 residues. Germline V lookup: CDR1 WSHSY, CDR2 SAAADI. Losses at the gene ends were 6 bases for V and 6 bases for J; bases not matched to a gene: 9. CDR3 in amino acids: CASRLGTSDAGELFF. The DNA of the CDR3 is TGCGCCAGCAGATTGGGGACTAGTGACGCCGGGGAGCTGTTTTTT.

The chain couples TRBV5-4 to TRBJ1-2, with 7 bases identical to TRBD1. Germline V gene lookup returns CDR1 SGHNT and CDR2 YYREEE (reference sequence). V shed 4 bases and J 4 bases; nucleotides not matched to a gene: 7. The length of the CDR3 is 14 residues. The chain's CDR3 is CASSNARGAYGYTF. The CDR3 DNA reads TGTGCCAGCAGCAATGCCAGGGGGGCCTATGGCTACACCTTC. Full variable domain (outside the CDR3, taken from reference TRBV5-4 and TRBJ1-2): ETGVTQSPTHLIKTRGQQVTLRCSSQSGHNTVSWYQQALGQGPQFIFQYYREEENGRGNFPPRFSGLQFPNYSSELNVNALELDDSALYLCASSNARGAYGYTFGSGTRLTVV.

The rearrangement uses TRBV2 and TRBJ1-2, with no clear D. This CDR3 is built from 14 residues. Germline V lookup: CDR1 SNHLY, CDR2 FYNNEI. Deletions cut 1 base from V and 4 bases from J, with 10 bases between. CDR3 coding DNA: TGTGCCAGCAGTGAAGGCGGAGACCTCTATGGCTACACCTTC. Its translation is CASSEGGDLYGYTF.